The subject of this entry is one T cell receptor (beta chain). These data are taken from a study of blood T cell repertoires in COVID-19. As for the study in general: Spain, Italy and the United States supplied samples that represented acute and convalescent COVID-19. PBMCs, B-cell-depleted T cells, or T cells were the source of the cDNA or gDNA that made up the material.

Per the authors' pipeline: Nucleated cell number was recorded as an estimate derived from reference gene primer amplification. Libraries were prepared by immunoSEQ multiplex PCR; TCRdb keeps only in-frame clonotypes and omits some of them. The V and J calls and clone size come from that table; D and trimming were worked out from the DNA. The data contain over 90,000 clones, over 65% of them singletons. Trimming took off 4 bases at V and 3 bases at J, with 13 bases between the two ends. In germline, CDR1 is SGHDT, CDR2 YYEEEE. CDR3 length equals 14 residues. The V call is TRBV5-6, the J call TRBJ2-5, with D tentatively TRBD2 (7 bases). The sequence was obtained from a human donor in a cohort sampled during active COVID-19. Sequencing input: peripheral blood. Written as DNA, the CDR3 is TGTGCCAGCAGCGGGGGGGCAGCGGAAGAGACCCAGTACTTC. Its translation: CASSGGAAEETQYF.